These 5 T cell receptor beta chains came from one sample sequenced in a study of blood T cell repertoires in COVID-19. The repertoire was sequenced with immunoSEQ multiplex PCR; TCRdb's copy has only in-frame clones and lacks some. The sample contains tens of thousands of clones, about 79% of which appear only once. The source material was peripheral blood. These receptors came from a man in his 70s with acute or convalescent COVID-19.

This CDR3 is CASSLAMTGEETQYF. CDR3 coding DNA: TGTGCCAGCAGCTTAGCGATGACAGGGGAAGAGACCCAGTACTTC. The V gene is TRBV11-1, the J gene TRBJ2-5, with 8 bases that match TRBD1. J was trimmed by 3 bases and V by 0 bases; bases with no gene match: 3. Germline V lookup: CDR1 SGHAT, CDR2 FQDESV (reference sequence). The CDR3 is made up of 15 amino acids.

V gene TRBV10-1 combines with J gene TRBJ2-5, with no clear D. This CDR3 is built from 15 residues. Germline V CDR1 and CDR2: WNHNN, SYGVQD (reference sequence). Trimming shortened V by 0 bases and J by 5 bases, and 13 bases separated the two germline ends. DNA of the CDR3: TGCGCCAGCAGTGAGTCCCTCGGAGAGTGGGAGACCCAGTACTTC. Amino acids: CASSESLGEWETQYF.

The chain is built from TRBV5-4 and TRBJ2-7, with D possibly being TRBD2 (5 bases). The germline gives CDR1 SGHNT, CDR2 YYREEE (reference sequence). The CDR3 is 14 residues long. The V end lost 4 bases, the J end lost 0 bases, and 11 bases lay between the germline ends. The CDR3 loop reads CASSPGVFSYEQYF. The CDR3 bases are TGTGCCAGCAGCCCCGGGGTGTTCTCCTACGAGCAGTACTTC.

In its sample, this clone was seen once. CDR3 DNA sequence: TGTGCCAGTAGTACTTCTAGCGGGGTACCCCTCCGATACGAGCAGTACTTC. Protein: CASSTSSGVPLRYEQYF. The chain links TRBV19 to TRBJ2-7; 9 bases line up with TRBD2. J gave up 4 bases and V 4 bases, and 14 bases lay outside the gene matches. The CDR3 is 17 amino acids. Germline values: CDR1 LNHDA, CDR2 SQIVND (reference sequence).

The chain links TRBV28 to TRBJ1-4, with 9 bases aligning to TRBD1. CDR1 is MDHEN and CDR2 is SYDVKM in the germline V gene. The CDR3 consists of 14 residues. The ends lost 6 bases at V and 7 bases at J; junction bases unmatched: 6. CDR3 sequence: CASRVTGGTEKLFF. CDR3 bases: TGTGCCAGCAGAGTGACAGGGGGAACTGAAAAACTGTTTTTT.